This T cell receptor (beta chain) was found in a study of blood T cell repertoires in COVID-19. The table came from immunoSEQ multiplex PCR; TCRdb's copy has only in-frame clones and leaves some out. Among about 150,000 clones listed, about 80% were seen once. The trim removed 5 bases at V and 5 bases at J, leaving 6 bases unmatched. The germline gives CDR1 MNHEY, CDR2 SVGAGI. The CDR3 sequence is 14 residues long. Sample: PBMCs or T cells enriched from blood (not recorded which). This chain links TRBV6-5 with TRBJ1-5; the match to TRBD1 covers 7 bases. This TCR came from a man aged 50-59 years who had recovered from COVID-19. CDR3 residues: CASSPGTAHQPQHF. CDR3 DNA: TGTGCCAGCAGTCCAGGGACAGCACATCAGCCCCAGCATTTT.